This T cell receptor beta chain is drawn from a study of blood T cell repertoires in COVID-19. Source study methods: Amplification with reference gene primers provided the estimates of nucleated cell counts. Sequencing used immunoSEQ multiplex PCR; TCRdb keeps in-frame clones, though not all of them. The V and J calls and clone size are taken from that table; D and trimming were inferred from the DNA. The repertoire holds 200,000 to 250,000 clones, with 70% to 90% as singletons. Seattle's enrolled individuals joined amid active infection and were then monitored longitudinally. This clone occurred once. This receptor was identified in a woman aged 45-65 years with COVID-19, enrolled during active disease. The specimen sequenced was peripheral blood.

The CDR3 protein is CASSQDWKGALGDTQYF. Written as DNA, the CDR3 is TGCGCCAGCAGCCAAGATTGGAAGGGGGCCCTAGGGGATACGCAGTATTTT. The chain links TRBV4-1 to TRBJ2-3; 7 bases match TRBD1. V lost 0 bases, J lost 6 bases, and 12 bases stayed unmatched. Germline V gene data show CDR1 as MGHRA and CDR2 as YSYEKL. CDR3 length equals 17 residues.